This T cell receptor (beta chain) was identified in a study of blood T cells in healthy people across ages (dated by TCRdb to the mid-2010s). Regarding the complete study: In model experiments, template switching captured about one uniquely barcoded TCR beta cDNA molecule for every two T cells. Using deep sequencing normalized with unique cDNA molecular identifiers, the study measured how TCR beta repertoire diversity changes with age. The donors were divided into four age groups: young (average roughly 15 years), middle-aged (around 41), aged (approximately 62) and long-lived (82). Two additional independent replicas of 1 million unique cDNA reads from the same blood draw were analyzed for two donors (one aged 18 to 30 and one aged 80 or older). Overall study results and their limits: Conclusive comparison of naive and antigen-experienced compartments was prevented by the profiling of bulk unsorted PBMCs. As age increased, observed TCR beta diversity per million T cells dropped in a roughly linear way, and a significant reduction was already evident by age about 40. Compared with the aged group, the long-lived group had more naive CD4+ T cells, fewer expanded clones and increased TCR diversity, a pattern suggesting age selection. Estimates of total diversity based on one million sequenced T cells were regarded as lower bounds and as underestimates. Because donor CMV infection status was unknown, age-related changes in expanded clonotypes were potentially confounded. The percentage of naive T cells measured by flow cytometry correlated strongly with observed TCR beta diversity.

The CDR3 goes from the cysteine to the phenylalanine over 14 residues. Just CDR3 DNA is preserved here, 42 bases in frame from base 1. In the germline V gene (reference sequence), CDR1 corresponds to MNHEY and CDR2 to SMNVEV. V sheds 2 bases and J sheds 1 base, leaving 8 bases between their ends. In its sample, this clonotype was seen a few times. Which antigen it targets is not known. There are no base qualities to consult, and no much larger clone falls within one base. Donors were 39 systemically healthy Caucasian individuals from Russia aged roughly 6 to 95 years. Each donor gave approximately 9.3 milliliters of peripheral blood, collected into EDTA-treated Vacutainer tubes. Ficoll-Paque density-gradient centrifugation was used to isolate PBMCs, with at least 6 million per sample. Trizol reagent was used to extract total RNA from the PBMCs, yielding at least 6 micrograms per sample. The percentages of naive CD45RAhigh/CD27high T cells were determined by flow cytometry on a PBMC aliquot from every donor.

Preparation of the library involved 5' RACE. For sequencing, an Illumina HiSeq 2500 was employed. A second PCR of roughly 7 to 11 cycles was run with a J-beta primer mix and a sample-barcoded 5' primer. Each TCR beta cDNA molecule received a unique molecular identifier from a template-switch 5' adaptor carrying 12 random nucleotides. At least 2.5 million CDR3-containing paired-end reads were obtained from each sample. All of the RNA was converted into first-strand cDNA using the Mint cDNA synthesis kit, with a TRBC-specific oligonucleotide serving as the primer. After uracil-DNA glycosylase treatment, a first 18-cycle PCR used universal primers M1SS and BC2_uni_R on all cDNA. The published analysis was carried out like this. For normalization, 1 million high-quality reads, each with a distinct molecular identifier, were randomly selected from each sample. Instead of being binned into consensus sequences, reads that shared molecular identifiers were thrown out. MiTCR, set to a Q25 quality threshold and the strictest error-elimination algorithm, was used for CDR3 identification, clonotype clustering and error correction. A nonparametric unseen species model using Euler transformation provided a lower-bound estimate of total TCR beta diversity. TCRdb cleaned the public reads at Q25 with fastp, built clones with MiXCR and kept in-frame beta chains. Rows with a matching CDR3 protein are joined into one entry that keeps the most common DNA and genes. TCRdb's processing, not the authors' own work, is the source of the V and J calls. Across this sample there are roughly 1,100,000 distinct CDR3 sequences, with around 27% seen only once. Approximately 0.75% of the sample comes from the top ten.

The data were also submitted as part of a second study, on T cells of mothers and their children. As the second publication notes: Nine systemically healthy Caucasian individuals, comprising three mothers and their six children, were included as donors. cDNA synthesis used all of the extracted RNA, with around 1.4 ug of RNA in each 15 ul reaction. In the second PCR, the M1S primer added sample barcodes and 2-4 random nucleotides. Over 10 million TCR beta CDR3 reads came from each mother, compared with some 3 million reads from each child. TCR recombination output is similarly shaped by thymic selection in related and unrelated pairs, with a minor effect exerted by inherited differences. Related mother-child pairs always showed normalized repertoire overlap that was slightly higher than in unrelated mother-child pairs, though the difference was never significant. No persistent microchimeric T cell clones were found, with a detection sensitivity of approximately 100 clones per million clonotypes. The study used deep NGS to compare TCR beta repertoires of mothers and children, seeking features distinguishing related mother-child pairs from unrelated individuals. The mean age was roughly 44 +/- 4 years for the mothers and roughly 11 +/- 4 years for the children. After adapters were ligated using NEBNext reagents, the libraries underwent 100+100 nt paired-end sequencing on an Illumina HiSeq 2000. Mother and child libraries were prepared a month apart and sequenced in separate runs to prevent cross-contamination. For each donor, between roughly 450,000 and 2,200,000 distinct TCR beta clonotypes were identified. Naive TCR beta clonotypes were estimated from low-frequency clonotypes matched to each donor's FACS-determined naive share, without sorting.

The chain is made from TRBV27 and TRBJ1-1; no D segment can be confidently identified. The clonotype was recovered from a girl aged 2-10 years in good health. Specimen: blood. The DNA is as follows: TGTGCCAGCAGTTTAAATACGCGGAACACTGAAGCTTTCTTT. Translation gives CASSLNTRNTEAFF.